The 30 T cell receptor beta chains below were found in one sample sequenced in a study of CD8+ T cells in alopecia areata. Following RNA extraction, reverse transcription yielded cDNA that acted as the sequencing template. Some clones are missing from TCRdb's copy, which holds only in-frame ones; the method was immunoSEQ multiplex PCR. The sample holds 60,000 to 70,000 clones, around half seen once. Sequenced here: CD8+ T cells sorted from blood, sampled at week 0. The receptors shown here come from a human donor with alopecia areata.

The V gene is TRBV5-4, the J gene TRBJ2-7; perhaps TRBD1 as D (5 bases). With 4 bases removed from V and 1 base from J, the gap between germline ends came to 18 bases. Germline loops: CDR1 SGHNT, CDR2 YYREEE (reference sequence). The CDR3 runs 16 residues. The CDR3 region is CASSPVPVAGSYEQYF. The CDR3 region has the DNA TGTGCCAGCAGCCCGGTGCCCGTGGCAGGGTCCTACGAGCAGTACTTC.

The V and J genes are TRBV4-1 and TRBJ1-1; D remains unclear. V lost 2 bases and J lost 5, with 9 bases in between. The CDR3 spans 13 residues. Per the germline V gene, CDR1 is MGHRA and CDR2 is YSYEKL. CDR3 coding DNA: TGCGCCAGCAGCCAATTTGTGGGGACTGAAGCTTTCTTT. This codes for CASSQFVGTEAFF.

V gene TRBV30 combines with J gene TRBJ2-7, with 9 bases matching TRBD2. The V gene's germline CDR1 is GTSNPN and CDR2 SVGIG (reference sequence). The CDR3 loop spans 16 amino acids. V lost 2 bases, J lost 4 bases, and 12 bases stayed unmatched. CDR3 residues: CAWSRLLGGRGYEQYF. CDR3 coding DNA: TGTGCCTGGAGTCGCCTATTAGGCGGGAGGGGGTACGAGCAGTACTTC.

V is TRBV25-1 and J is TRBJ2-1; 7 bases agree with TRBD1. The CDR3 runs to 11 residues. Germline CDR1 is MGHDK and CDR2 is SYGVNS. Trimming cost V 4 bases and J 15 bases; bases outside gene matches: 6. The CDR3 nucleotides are TGTGCCAGCAGTGTCGGGACAGTCGCGTTCTTC. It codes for CASSVGTVAFF.

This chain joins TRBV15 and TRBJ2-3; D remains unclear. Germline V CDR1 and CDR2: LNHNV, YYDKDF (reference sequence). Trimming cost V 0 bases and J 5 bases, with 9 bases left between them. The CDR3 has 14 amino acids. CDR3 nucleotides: TGTGCCACCAGCAGAGAGAGGCCGGGAGATACGCAGTATTTT. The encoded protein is CATSRERPGDTQYF.

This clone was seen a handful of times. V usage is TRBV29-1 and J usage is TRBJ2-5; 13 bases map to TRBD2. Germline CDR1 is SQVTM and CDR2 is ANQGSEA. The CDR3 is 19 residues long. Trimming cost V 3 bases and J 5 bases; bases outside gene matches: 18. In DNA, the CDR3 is TGCAGCGTTGACGGGACTAGCGGGAAGGAGGAATTTCCAAAGGAGACCCAGTACTTC. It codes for CSVDGTSGKEEFPKETQYF.

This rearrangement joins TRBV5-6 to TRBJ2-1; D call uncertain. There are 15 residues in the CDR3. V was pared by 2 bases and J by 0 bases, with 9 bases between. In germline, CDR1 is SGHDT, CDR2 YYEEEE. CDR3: CASSLVGTSYNEQFF. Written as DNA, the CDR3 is TGTGCCAGCAGCTTAGTGGGAACCTCCTACAATGAGCAGTTCTTC.

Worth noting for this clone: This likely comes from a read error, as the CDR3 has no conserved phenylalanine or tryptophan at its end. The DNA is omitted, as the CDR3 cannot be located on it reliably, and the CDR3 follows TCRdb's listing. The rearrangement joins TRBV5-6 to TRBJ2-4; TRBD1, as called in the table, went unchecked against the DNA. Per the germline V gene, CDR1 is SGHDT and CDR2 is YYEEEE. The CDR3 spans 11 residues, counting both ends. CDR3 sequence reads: CASSNGKGAPL.

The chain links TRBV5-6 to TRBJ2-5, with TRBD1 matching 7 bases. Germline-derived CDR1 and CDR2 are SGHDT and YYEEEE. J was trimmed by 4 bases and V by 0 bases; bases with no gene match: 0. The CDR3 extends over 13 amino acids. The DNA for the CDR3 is TGTGCCAGCAGCTTGGGACAGGGAGAGACCCAGTACTTC. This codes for CASSLGQGETQYF.

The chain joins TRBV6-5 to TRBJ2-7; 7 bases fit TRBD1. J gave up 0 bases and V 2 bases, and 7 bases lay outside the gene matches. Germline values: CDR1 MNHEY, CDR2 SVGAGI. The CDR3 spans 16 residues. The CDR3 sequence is CASSYLQGTYSYEQYF. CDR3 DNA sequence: TGTGCCAGCAGTTACCTACAGGGGACGTACTCCTACGAGCAGTACTTC.

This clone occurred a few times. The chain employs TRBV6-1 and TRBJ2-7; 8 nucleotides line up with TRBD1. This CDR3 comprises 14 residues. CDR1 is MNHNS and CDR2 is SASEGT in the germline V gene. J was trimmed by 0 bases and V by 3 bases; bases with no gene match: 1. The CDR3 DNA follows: TGTGCCAGCAGTGAGCAGGGGGCCTCCTACGAGCAGTACTTC. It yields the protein CASSEQGASYEQYF.

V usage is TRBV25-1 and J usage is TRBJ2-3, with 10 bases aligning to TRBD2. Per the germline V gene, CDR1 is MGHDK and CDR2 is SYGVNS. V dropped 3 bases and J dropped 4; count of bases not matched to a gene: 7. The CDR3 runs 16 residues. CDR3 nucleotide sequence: TGTGCCAGCAGTGAGGAGCTAGCGGGAGTTGCAGATACGCAGTATTTT. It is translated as CASSEELAGVADTQYF.

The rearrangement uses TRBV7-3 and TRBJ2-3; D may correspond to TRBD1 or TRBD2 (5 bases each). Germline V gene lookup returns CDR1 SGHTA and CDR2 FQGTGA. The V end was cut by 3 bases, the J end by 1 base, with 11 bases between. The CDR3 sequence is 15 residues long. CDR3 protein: CASSFWGSGTDTQYF. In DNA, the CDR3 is TGTGCCAGCAGCTTTTGGGGGAGCGGCACAGATACGCAGTATTTT.

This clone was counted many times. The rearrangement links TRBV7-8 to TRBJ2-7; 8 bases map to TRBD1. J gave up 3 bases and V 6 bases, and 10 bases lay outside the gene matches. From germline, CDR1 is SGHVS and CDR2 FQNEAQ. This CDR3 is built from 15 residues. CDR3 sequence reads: CASSFPGQGLYEQYF. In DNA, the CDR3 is TGTGCCAGCAGTTTCCCCGGACAGGGCCTCTACGAGCAGTACTTC. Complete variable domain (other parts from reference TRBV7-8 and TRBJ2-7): GAGVSQSPRYKVAKRGQDVALRCDPISGHVSLFWYQQALGQGPEFLTYFQNEAQLDKSGLPSDRFFAERPEGSVSTLKIQRTQQEDSAVYLCASSFPGQGLYEQYFGPGTRLTVT.

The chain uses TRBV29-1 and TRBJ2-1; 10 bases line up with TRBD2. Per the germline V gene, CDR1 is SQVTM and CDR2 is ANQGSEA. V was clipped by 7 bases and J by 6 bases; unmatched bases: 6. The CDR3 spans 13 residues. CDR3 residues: CSAPSGRGNEQFF. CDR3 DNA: TGCAGCGCCCCTAGCGGGAGAGGCAATGAGCAGTTCTTC.

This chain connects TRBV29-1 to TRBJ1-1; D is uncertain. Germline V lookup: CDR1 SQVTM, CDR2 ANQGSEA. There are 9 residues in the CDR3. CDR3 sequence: CTIHPEAFF. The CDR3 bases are TGCACTATCCACCCTGAAGCTTTCTTT.

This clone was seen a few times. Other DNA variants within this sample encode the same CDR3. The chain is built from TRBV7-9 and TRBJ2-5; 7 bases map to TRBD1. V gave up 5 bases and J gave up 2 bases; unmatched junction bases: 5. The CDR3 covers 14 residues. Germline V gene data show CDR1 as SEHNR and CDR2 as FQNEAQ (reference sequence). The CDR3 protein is CASSGRDSQETQYF. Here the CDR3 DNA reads TGTGCCAGCAGCGGACGGGACAGTCAAGAGACCCAGTACTTC.

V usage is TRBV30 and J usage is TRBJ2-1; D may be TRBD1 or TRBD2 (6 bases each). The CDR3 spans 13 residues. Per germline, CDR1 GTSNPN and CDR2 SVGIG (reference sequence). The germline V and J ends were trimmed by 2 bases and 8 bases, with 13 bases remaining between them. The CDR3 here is CAWSLGGGYEQFF. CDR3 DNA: TGTGCCTGGAGTCTAGGAGGGGGGTATGAGCAGTTCTTC.

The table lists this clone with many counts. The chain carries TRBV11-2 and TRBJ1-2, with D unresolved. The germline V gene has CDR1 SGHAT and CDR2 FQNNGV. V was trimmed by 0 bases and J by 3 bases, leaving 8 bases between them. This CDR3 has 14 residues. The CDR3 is CASSLEAGYYGYTF. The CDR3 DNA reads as TGTGCCAGCAGCTTAGAGGCTGGGTACTATGGCTACACCTTC. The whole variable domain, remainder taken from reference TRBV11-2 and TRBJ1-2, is EAGVAQSPRYKIIEKRQSVAFWCNPISGHATLYWYQQILGQGPKLLIQFQNNGVVDDSQLPKDRFSAERLKGVDSTLKIQPAKLEDSAVYLCASSLEAGYYGYTFGSGTRLTVV.

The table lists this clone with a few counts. Written as DNA, the CDR3 is TGCAGCGTTGAAGCGCGCCGGGGAGGGGCTGGCTCCTACGAGCAGTACTTC. It yields the protein CSVEARRGGAGSYEQYF. V usage is TRBV29-1 and J usage is TRBJ2-7; the match to TRBD2 covers 7 bases. Germline V gene lookup returns CDR1 SQVTM and CDR2 ANQGSEA. V shed 1 base and J 0 bases; nucleotides not matched to a gene: 12. CDR3 length equals 17 residues.

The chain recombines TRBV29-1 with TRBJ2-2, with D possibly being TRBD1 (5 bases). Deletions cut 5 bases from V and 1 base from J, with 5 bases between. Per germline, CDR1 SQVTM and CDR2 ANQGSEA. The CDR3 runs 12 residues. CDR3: CSVQGNTGELFF. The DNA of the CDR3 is TGCAGCGTTCAGGGGAACACCGGGGAGCTGTTTTTT.

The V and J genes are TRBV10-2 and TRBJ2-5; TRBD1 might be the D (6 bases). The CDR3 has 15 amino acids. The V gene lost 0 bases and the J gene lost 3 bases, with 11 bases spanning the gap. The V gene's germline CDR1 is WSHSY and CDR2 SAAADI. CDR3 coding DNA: TGCGCCAGCAGTGAGTCGAATAAGGGGGAAGAGACCCAGTACTTC. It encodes CASSESNKGEETQYF.

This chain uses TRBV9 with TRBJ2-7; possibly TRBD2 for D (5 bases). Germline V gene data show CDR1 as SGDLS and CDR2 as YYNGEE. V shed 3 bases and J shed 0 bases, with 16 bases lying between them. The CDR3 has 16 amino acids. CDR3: CASSGRTDSSSYEQYF. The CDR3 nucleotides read TGTGCCAGCAGCGGACGGACGGACTCCAGCTCCTACGAGCAGTACTTC.

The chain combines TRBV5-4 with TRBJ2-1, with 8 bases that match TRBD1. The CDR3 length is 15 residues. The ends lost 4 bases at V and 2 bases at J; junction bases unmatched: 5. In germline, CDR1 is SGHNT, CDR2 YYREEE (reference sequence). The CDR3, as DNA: TGTGCCAGCAGCCTTGGGACAGGACCCTACAATGAGCAGTTCTTC. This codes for CASSLGTGPYNEQFF.

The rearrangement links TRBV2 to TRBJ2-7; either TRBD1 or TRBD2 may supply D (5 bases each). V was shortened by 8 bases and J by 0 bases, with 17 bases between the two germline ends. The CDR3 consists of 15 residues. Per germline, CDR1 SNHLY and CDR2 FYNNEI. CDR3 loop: CASRYGTGSSYEQYF. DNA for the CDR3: TGTGCCAGCCGTTATGGGACCGGCAGCTCCTACGAGCAGTACTTC.

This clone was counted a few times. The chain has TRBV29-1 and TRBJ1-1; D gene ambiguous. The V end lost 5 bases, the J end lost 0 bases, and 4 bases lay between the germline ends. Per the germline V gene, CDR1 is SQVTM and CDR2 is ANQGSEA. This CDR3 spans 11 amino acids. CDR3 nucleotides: TGCAGCGTTTCTCTGAACACTGAAGCTTTCTTT. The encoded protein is CSVSLNTEAFF.

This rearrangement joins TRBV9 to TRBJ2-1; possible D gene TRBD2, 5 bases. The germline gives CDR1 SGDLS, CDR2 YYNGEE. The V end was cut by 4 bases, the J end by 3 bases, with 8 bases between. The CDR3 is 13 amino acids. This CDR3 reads CASSSGSYNEQFF. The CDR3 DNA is TGTGCCAGCAGCTCGGGGAGCTACAATGAGCAGTTCTTC.

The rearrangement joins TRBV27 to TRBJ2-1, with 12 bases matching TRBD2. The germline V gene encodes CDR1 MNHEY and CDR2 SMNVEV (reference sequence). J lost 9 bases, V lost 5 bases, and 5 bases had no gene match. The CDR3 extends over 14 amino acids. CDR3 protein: CASSQTSGSGEQFF. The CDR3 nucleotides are TGTGCCAGCAGTCAGACTAGCGGGAGCGGTGAGCAGTTCTTC.

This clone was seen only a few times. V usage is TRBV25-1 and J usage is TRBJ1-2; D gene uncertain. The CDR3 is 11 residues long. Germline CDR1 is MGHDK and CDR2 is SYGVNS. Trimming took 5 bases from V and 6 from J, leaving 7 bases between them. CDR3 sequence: CASSTWDGYTF. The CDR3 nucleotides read TGTGCCAGCAGTACCTGGGATGGCTACACCTTC.

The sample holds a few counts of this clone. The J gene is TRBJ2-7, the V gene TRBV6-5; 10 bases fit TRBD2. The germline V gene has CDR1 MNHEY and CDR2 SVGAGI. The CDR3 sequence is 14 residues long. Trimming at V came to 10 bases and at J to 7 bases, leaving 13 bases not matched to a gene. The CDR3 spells CAIAPGLASREQYF. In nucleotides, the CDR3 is TGTGCCATTGCCCCGGGACTAGCGTCGCGAGAGCAGTACTTC.